This entry concerns a single T cell receptor (beta chain). In the authors' methods: Amplification of reference gene primers was used by the study to estimate nucleated cell counts. Profiling relied on immunoSEQ multiplex PCR, and the TCRdb table lists in-frame clones only, not all of them. D and trimming come from the DNA, and the V and J calls and clone size come from that table. The sample lists more than 300,000 clones, around 88% occurring once. The data originate from a study of blood T cell repertoires in COVID-19. Study-level background: Researchers got acute and convalescent COVID-19 samples from the United States, Italy and Spain. T cells, B-cell-depleted T cells, or PBMCs supplied cDNA or gDNA.

Germline CDR1 reads KGHSH; CDR2 reads LQKENI. Trimming cost V 6 bases and J 4 bases; bases outside gene matches: 9. CDR3 length equals 15 residues. The sequence was collected from a woman aged 45-59 years with acute or convalescent COVID-19. J is TRBJ1-2 and V is TRBV18, with 9 bases matching TRBD1. Sequences were obtained from peripheral blood. The CDR3 coding sequence is TGTGCCAGCTCGCCCGGGACAGGGTTGTCCTATGGCTACACCTTC. Its protein product is CASSPGTGLSYGYTF.